This TCR beta chain originates from a study of T cell responses to AZD1222 COVID-19 vaccine. Per the germline V gene, CDR1 is SGHTA and CDR2 is FQGNSA. The CDR3 is 15 amino acids. The V gene lost 5 bases and the J gene lost 0 bases, with 8 bases spanning the gap. Study-level points and caveats: The donor cohort was predominantly white British with a female majority, and clonal diversity may have been underestimated. Spike-specific TCR repertoires showed rising breadth and depth after two AZD1222 doses.

With respect to this clone: What it recognizes is unknown.

Profiling relied on immunoSEQ multiplex PCR, and the TCRdb table lists in-frame clones only, not all of them. Among 200,000 to 300,000 clones listed, 85% to 95% were seen once. The sample in question was peripheral blood, obtained on day 0 of AZD1222 vaccination. The chain uses TRBV7-2 and TRBJ1-6; D not resolved. This sequence originates from an adult in good health. CDR3 loop: CASSGRSSYNSPLHF. CDR3 bases: TGTGCCAGCAGCGGCAGGAGCTCCTATAATTCACCCCTCCACTTT.